This TCR beta chain was identified during a study of blood T cell repertoires in COVID-19. Study as a whole: From the United States, Italy and Spain came samples of acute and convalescent COVID-19. Sample material is recorded as cDNA or gDNA derived from T cells, B-cell-depleted T cells, or PBMCs.

This clone was detected ten times or more. Trimming at V came to 3 bases and at J to 0 bases, leaving 2 bases not matched to a gene. The germline V gene encodes CDR1 MGHRA and CDR2 YSYEKL. This CDR3 is built from 15 residues. Original handling: Amplified reference gene primers provided the basis for estimating nucleated cell counts. Measured with immunoSEQ multiplex PCR; TCRdb has only the in-frame clones, and not every one. That table furnishes V, J and clone size, whereas the DNA furnished D and trimming. The sample consists of some 200,000 clones, about 80% of them appearing once. The TCR sequence derives from a woman aged 25 to 39 who had recovered from COVID-19. The chain employs TRBV4-1 and TRBJ2-5; 9 bases fit TRBD1. Material: peripheral blood. CDR3 sequence reads: CASSQGDRDQETQYF. Here the CDR3 DNA reads TGCGCCAGCAGCCAGGGGGACAGGGACCAAGAGACCCAGTACTTC.